This TCR beta chain was captured in a study of cytotoxic CD8 clonotypes in ibrutinib-treated CLL. Overall study: For this cohort, patients were ten to twelve relapsed/refractory and some 15 treatment-naive, while some 18 were IGHV unmutated.

Regarding the study as a whole: Samples from sustained-remission and progressing patients were taken at different times.

Comments on this clone: The antigen is undetermined.

The CDR3 covers 14 residues. Germline V gene sequence: CDR1 MNHEY, CDR2 SVGAGI. Trimming cost V 7 bases and J 8 bases, with 20 bases left between them. TCRdb's table, derived via immunoSEQ multiplex PCR, lists solely in-frame clones and lacks some. This sample carries 75,000 to 90,000 clones, approximately 87% of them seen once, and the ten largest clones take more than 35%. The rearrangement uses TRBV6-5 and TRBJ1-1; TRBD1 might be the D (6 bases). The sample was PBMCs, taken after 24 months of ibrutinib treatment. This receptor was obtained from a human donor with chronic lymphocytic leukemia. CDR3 protein: CASMDWTAQQEAFF. The CDR3 region has the DNA TGTGCCAGCATGGATTGGACAGCCCAACAAGAAGCTTTCTTT.